The rows below give T cell receptor beta chains drawn from one sample of a study of blood T cell repertoires in COVID-19. The data were produced by immunoSEQ multiplex PCR, yet TCRdb's version contains in-frame clones alone and is incomplete. Of about 210,000 clones detected, about four fifths appear once; the ten largest clones hold 7.6%. Sequenced input: peripheral blood. These receptors came from a woman aged 45-65 years with active or convalescent COVID-19. CDR3s include the opening cysteine and the closing phenylalanine or tryptophan. D genes are given only for firm matches. Size is stated for part of the rows, as once, few or many counts, or as a class when the clone is expanded.

v_gene: TRBV6-1
d_gene: .
abundance: .
j_gene: TRBJ2-2
CDR3nt: TGTGCCAGCAGTGATAGCACCGGGGAGCTGTTTTTT
CDR3aa: CASSDSTGELFF

v_gene: TRBV28
d_gene: .
abundance: .
j_gene: TRBJ1-2
CDR3nt: TGTGCCAGCAGTTTAGGGGGGGCTACTAACTATGGCTACACCTTC
CDR3aa: CASSLGGATNYGYTF

v_gene: TRBV5-4
d_gene: TRBD1
abundance: .
j_gene: TRBJ1-5
CDR3nt: TGTGCCAGCAGCCCGGGGACAGGGGAGAATCAGCCCCAGCATTTT
CDR3aa: CASSPGTGENQPQHF

v_gene: TRBV5-1
d_gene: TRBD2
abundance: .
j_gene: TRBJ2-7
CDR3nt: TGCGCCAGCAGCTTGGCAGCGGGAGGGGGCCACGAGCAGTACTTC
CDR3aa: CASSLAAGGGHEQYF

v_gene: TRBV19
d_gene: .
abundance: .
j_gene: TRBJ2-5
CDR3nt: TGTGCCAGTGGCCGAGGGTCTGGGGAGACCCAGTACTTC
CDR3aa: CASGRGSGETQYF

v_gene: TRBV10-2
d_gene: .
abundance: .
j_gene: TRBJ1-2
CDR3nt: TGCGCCAGCAAGGTTGATGGCCGGGAGTATGGCTACACCTTC
CDR3aa: CASKVDGREYGYTF

v_gene: TRBV11-2
d_gene: TRBD1
abundance: .
j_gene: TRBJ2-7
CDR3nt: TGTGCCAGCAGCTTAACTGGACAGGGTGACGAGCAGTACTTC
CDR3aa: CASSLTGQGDEQYF

v_gene: TRBV7-3
d_gene: .
abundance: .
j_gene: TRBJ2-3
CDR3nt: TGTGCCAGCAGCTCCTCATCGGGGGATACGCAGTATTTT
CDR3aa: CASSSSSGDTQYF

v_gene: TRBV27
d_gene: .
abundance: .
j_gene: TRBJ1-2
CDR3nt: TGTGCCAGCAGTTCCGGGTCCGATTATGGCTACACCTTC
CDR3aa: CASSSGSDYGYTF

v_gene: TRBV6-5
d_gene: .
abundance: .
j_gene: TRBJ2-2
CDR3nt: TGTGCCAGCACGGCCGGGGGTCCCACCGGGGAGCTGTTTTTT
CDR3aa: CASTAGGPTGELFF

v_gene: TRBV2
d_gene: TRBD1
abundance: .
j_gene: TRBJ1-5
CDR3nt: TGTGCCAGCAGTCTGCGGACAGGAGATCAGCCCCAGCATTTT
CDR3aa: CASSLRTGDQPQHF

v_gene: TRBV6-5
d_gene: .
abundance: once
j_gene: TRBJ2-5
CDR3nt: TGTGCCAGCAGTCCCACGCGGGAGACCCAGTACTTC
CDR3aa: CASSPTRETQYF

v_gene: TRBV5-1
d_gene: .
abundance: .
j_gene: TRBJ2-3
CDR3nt: TGCGCCAGCAGCAAACAGGGTAGGGTCGGCACAGATACGCAGTATTTT
CDR3aa: CASSKQGRVGTDTQYF

v_gene: TRBV28
d_gene: .
abundance: .
j_gene: TRBJ1-6
CDR3nt: TGTGCCAGCAGCCCCCAGGGCTATAATTCACCCCTCCACTTT
CDR3aa: CASSPQGYNSPLHF

v_gene: TRBV28
d_gene: .
abundance: .
j_gene: TRBJ1-4
CDR3nt: TGTGCCAGCAGTTTGACACAACTGAATGAAAAACTGTTTTTT
CDR3aa: CASSLTQLNEKLFF

v_gene: TRBV20-1
d_gene: .
abundance: few
j_gene: TRBJ1-2
CDR3nt: TGCAGTGCTCGTGGGGAGGGGAACTATGGCTACACCTTC
CDR3aa: CSARGEGNYGYTF

v_gene: TRBV19
d_gene: .
abundance: .
j_gene: TRBJ2-1
CDR3nt: TGTGCCAGTAGTATAGGTGGGCTAGCGAGAAACAATGAGCAGTTCTTC
CDR3aa: CASSIGGLARNNEQFF

v_gene: TRBV28
d_gene: TRBD1
abundance: .
j_gene: TRBJ1-5
CDR3nt: TGTGCCAGCACTACAGGGGGTCCCGTGATCAATCAGCCCCAGCATTTT
CDR3aa: CASTTGGPVINQPQHF

v_gene: TRBV20-1
d_gene: .
abundance: .
j_gene: TRBJ1-4
CDR3nt: TGCAGTGCTAGTCCCCGGGGTCGGGTTGGAGAAAAACTGTTTTTT
CDR3aa: CSASPRGRVGEKLFF

v_gene: TRBV19
d_gene: .
abundance: .
j_gene: TRBJ1-1
CDR3nt: TGTGCCAGTAGTATCCAGAGGTCGGCAAACACTGAAGCTTTCTTT
CDR3aa: CASSIQRSANTEAFF

v_gene: TRBV5-1
d_gene: .
abundance: .
j_gene: TRBJ2-5
CDR3nt: TGCGCCAGCAGCCCCCGGGACTGGGGGGAAGGGGAGACCCAGTACTTC
CDR3aa: CASSPRDWGEGETQYF

v_gene: TRBV5-1
d_gene: TRBD1
abundance: .
j_gene: TRBJ1-4
CDR3nt: TGCGCCAGCAGCCCTGGACAGGGGGATAAACTGTTTTTT
CDR3aa: CASSPGQGDKLFF

v_gene: TRBV21-1
d_gene: .
abundance: once
j_gene: TRBJ2-3
CDR3nt: TGTGCCAGCACCCCCGTGTATTTT
CDR3aa: CASTPVYF

v_gene: TRBV6-5
d_gene: TRBD2
abundance: .
j_gene: TRBJ2-3
CDR3nt: TGTGCCAGCAGTTCCAGGGGACTAGCGGTTTCAGATACGCAGTATTTT
CDR3aa: CASSSRGLAVSDTQYF

v_gene: TRBV24-1
d_gene: TRBD1
abundance: .
j_gene: TRBJ1-5
CDR3nt: TGTGCCACCAGTGACCCCCGAGAGGGACAGAATCAGCCCCAGCATTTT
CDR3aa: CATSDPREGQNQPQHF

v_gene: TRBV10-2
d_gene: TRBD1
abundance: .
j_gene: TRBJ1-1
CDR3nt: TGCGCCAGCAGTATCCCGGGACAGGGGCTCACTGAAGCTTTCTTT
CDR3aa: CASSIPGQGLTEAFF

v_gene: TRBV24-1
d_gene: .
abundance: .
j_gene: TRBJ2-4
CDR3nt: TGTGCCACCAGTGAGGCTCGGGGAGCTCAGTACTTC
CDR3aa: CATSEARGAQYF

v_gene: TRBV6-1
d_gene: .
abundance: .
j_gene: TRBJ1-5
CDR3nt: TGTGCCAGCAGTGATCTATCGGGGGGAATGAATCAGCCCCAGCATTTT
CDR3aa: CASSDLSGGMNQPQHF

v_gene: TRBV9
d_gene: .
abundance: .
j_gene: TRBJ1-6
CDR3nt: TGTGCCAGCAGCGTATCCGGACAGCCTAATTCACCCCTCCACTTT
CDR3aa: CASSVSGQPNSPLHF

v_gene: TRBV28
d_gene: TRBD1
abundance: once
j_gene: TRBJ1-1
CDR3nt: TGTGCCAGCAGTTTCCTGGGACAGGGGGTAACTGAAGCTTTCTTT
CDR3aa: CASSFLGQGVTEAFF

v_gene: TRBV6-4
d_gene: .
abundance: .
j_gene: TRBJ2-2
CDR3nt: TGTGCCAGCAGTCCGCGGGACAGTTATACCGGGGAGCTGTTTTTT
CDR3aa: CASSPRDSYTGELFF

v_gene: TRBV5-4
d_gene: .
abundance: .
j_gene: TRBJ1-1
CDR3nt: TGTGCCAGCAGCTCCCCAGGGAAAAACACTGAAGCTTTCTTT
CDR3aa: CASSSPGKNTEAFF

v_gene: TRBV5-1
d_gene: .
abundance: .
j_gene: TRBJ1-3
CDR3nt: TGCGCCAGCAGCTCAGACGCCGGAGCCTCTGGAAACACCATATATTTT
CDR3aa: CASSSDAGASGNTIYF

v_gene: TRBV6-5
d_gene: .
abundance: once
j_gene: TRBJ2-5
CDR3nt: TGTGCCAGCACGGCAGGGCAAGAGACCCAGTACTTC
CDR3aa: CASTAGQETQYF

v_gene: TRBV3-1/TRBV3-2
d_gene: TRBD2
abundance: .
j_gene: TRBJ2-1
CDR3nt: TGTGCCAGCAGCCGCGGGAGGAGCTCCTACAATGAGCAGTTCTTC
CDR3aa: CASSRGRSSYNEQFF

v_gene: TRBV6-5
d_gene: .
abundance: .
j_gene: TRBJ2-1
CDR3nt: TGTGCCAGCAGTACATACAATGAGCAGTTCTTC
CDR3aa: CASSTYNEQFF